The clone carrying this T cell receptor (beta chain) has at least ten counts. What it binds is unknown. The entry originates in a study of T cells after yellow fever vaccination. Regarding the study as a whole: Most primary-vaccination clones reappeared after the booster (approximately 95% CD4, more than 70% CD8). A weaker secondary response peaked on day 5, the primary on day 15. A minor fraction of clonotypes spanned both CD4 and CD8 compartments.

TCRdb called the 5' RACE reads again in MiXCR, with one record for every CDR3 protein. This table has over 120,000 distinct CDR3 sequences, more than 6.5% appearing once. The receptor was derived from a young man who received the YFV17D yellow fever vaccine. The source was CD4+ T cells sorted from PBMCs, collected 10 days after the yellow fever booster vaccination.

In nucleotides, the CDR3 is TGCAGTGCTAGGGGGGGGAGCAGACCTGCTGAAGCTTTCTTT. This encodes CSARGGSRPAEAFF. The gene calls are TRBV20-1 and TRBJ1-1, with D perhaps matching TRBD1 (5 bases). The CDR3 loop spans 14 amino acids. Germline V gives CDR1 DFQATT, CDR2 SNEGSKA (reference sequence). The V gene lost 3 bases and the J gene lost 6 bases, with 17 bases spanning the gap.